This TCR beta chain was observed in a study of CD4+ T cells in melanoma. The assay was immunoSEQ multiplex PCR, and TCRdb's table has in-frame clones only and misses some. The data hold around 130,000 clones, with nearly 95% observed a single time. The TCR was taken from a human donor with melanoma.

The CDR3 here is CASSFGADSSYNEQFF. The CDR3, as DNA: TGTGCCAGCAGTTTCGGGGCGGACAGCTCCTACAATGAGCAGTTCTTC. The J gene is TRBJ2-1, the V gene TRBV28, with D maybe TRBD1 (6 bases). V was pared by 3 bases and J by 0 bases, with 12 bases between. This CDR3 has 16 residues. CDR1 is MDHEN, CDR2 SYDVKM, per germline.